The present entry profiles one TCR beta chain with its context. In the original processing: Using reference gene primer amplification, nucleated cell counts were estimated. Data came from immunoSEQ multiplex PCR; TCRdb stores just in-frame clones and leaves some out. The D gene and trimming were derived from the DNA, and the V and J assignments and clone size from that table. The sample includes about 55,000 clones, approximately 88% of them seen just once. Recruited during active infection, patients (from Seattle) were subsequently followed longitudinally. Germline V gene lookup returns CDR1 SGHVS and CDR2 FQNEAQ. There are 16 residues in the CDR3. The V gene end was trimmed by 4 bases and the J gene end by 2 bases; junction bases not matched to a gene: 8. These data come from a study of blood T cell repertoires in COVID-19. As for the study in general: Samples taken during acute and convalescent COVID-19 were collected in the United States, Italy and Spain. From T cells, B-cell-depleted T cells, or PBMCs came the material, which was cDNA or gDNA.

The sequenced material came from peripheral blood. V and J are TRBV7-8 and TRBJ2-3; 8 bases are shared with TRBD1. The receptor was isolated from a man aged 35 to 55 with COVID-19, enrolled during active disease. CDR3 in amino acids: CASSSYTTGATDTQYF. CDR3 DNA sequence: TGTGCCAGCAGCTCCTATACGACAGGGGCCACAGATACGCAGTATTTT. Variable domain in full (rest from reference TRBV7-8 and TRBJ2-3): GAGVSQSPRYKVAKRGQDVALRCDPISGHVSLFWYQQALGQGPEFLTYFQNEAQLDKSGLPSDRFFAERPEGSVSTLKIQRTQQEDSAVYLCASSSYTTGATDTQYFGPGTRLTVL.